This record covers a single T cell receptor (beta chain). What it recognizes is unknown. The cohort excluded patients with autoimmune disease history or systemic immunosuppression. This sample stems from a study of OX40 agonist ivuxolimab in advanced cancers. Study-level points and caveats: Averaged across samples, CD8+ T cells carried more expanded clones than CD4+ did.

Clones were sequenced by immunoSEQ multiplex PCR, and TCRdb holds only the in-frame ones, with some missing. In the table there are some 78,000 clones, more than 85% of which are singletons. V lost 1 base and J lost 3; bases outside the gene matches: 5. CDR3 size: 15 residues. Germline CDR1 and CDR2: SGHTA and FQGNSA. The sequenced sample was CD4+ or CD8+ T cells sorted from blood, obtained in a trial of the OX40 agonist ivuxolimab. The J gene is TRBJ2-7, the V gene TRBV7-2, with TRBD1 identical over 8 bases. The receptor was isolated from an adult with an advanced solid tumor such as melanoma, head and neck, liver or kidney cancer. DNA of the CDR3: TGTGCCAGCAGCTTAGTGGCAGGGGGCATCTACGAGCAGTACTTC. It encodes CASSLVAGGIYEQYF.